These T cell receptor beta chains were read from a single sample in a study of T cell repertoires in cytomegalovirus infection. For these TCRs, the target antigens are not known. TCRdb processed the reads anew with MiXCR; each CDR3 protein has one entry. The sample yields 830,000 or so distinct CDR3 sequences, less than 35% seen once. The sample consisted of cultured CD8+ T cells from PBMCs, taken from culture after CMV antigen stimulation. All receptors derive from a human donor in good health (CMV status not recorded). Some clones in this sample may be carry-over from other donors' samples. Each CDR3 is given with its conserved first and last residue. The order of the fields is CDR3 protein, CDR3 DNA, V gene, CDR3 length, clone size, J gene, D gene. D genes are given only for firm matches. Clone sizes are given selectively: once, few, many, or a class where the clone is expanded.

CDR3: CASSNRQNYGYTF; DNA: TGTGCCAGCAGCAATCGACAGAACTATGGCTACACCTTC; V: TRBV13; length: 13; size: few; J: TRBJ1-2; D: NA
CDR3: CASDRGAVAEAFF; DNA: TGTGCCAGTGACAGGGGCGCGGTCGCTGAAGCTTTCTTT; V: TRBV19; length: 13; size: NA; J: TRBJ1-1; D: TRBD1
CDR3: CSATRSGGALNEQFF; DNA: TGCAGTGCAACCCGGAGCGGGGGGGCCCTCAATGAGCAGTTCTTC; V: TRBV20-1; length: 15; size: NA; J: TRBJ2-1; D: TRBD2
CDR3: CASSVRGDSYEQYF; DNA: TGTGCCAGCAGCGTACGAGGGGATTCCTACGAGCAGTACTTC; V: TRBV9; length: 14; size: NA; J: TRBJ2-7; D: NA
CDR3: CASVGGDRLHEQYF; DNA: TGTGCCAGCGTAGGTGGGGACAGGCTCCACGAGCAGTACTTC; V: TRBV5-6; length: 14; size: NA; J: TRBJ2-7; D: TRBD1
CDR3: CASSFFDSLLSQYF; DNA: TGTGCCAGCAGTTTTTTCGACAGTCTGTTGTCCCAGTACTTC; V: TRBV28; length: 14; size: NA; J: TRBJ2-5; D: NA
CDR3: CASRITDSGAETQYF; DNA: TGTGCCAGCAGGATTACGGACTCCGGGGCGGAGACCCAGTACTTC; V: TRBV7-4; length: 15; size: NA; J: TRBJ2-5; D: NA
CDR3: CATSRVPSGGTNYEQYF; DNA: TGTGCCACCAGCAGAGTACCTAGCGGGGGGACCAACTACGAGCAGTACTTC; V: TRBV15; length: 17; size: NA; J: TRBJ2-7; D: TRBD2
CDR3: CARGGQGDEKLFF; DNA: TGTGCCAGAGGGGGACAGGGGGATGAAAAACTGTTTTTT; V: TRBV2; length: 13; size: NA; J: TRBJ1-4; D: TRBD1
CDR3: CATSVGINQPQHF; DNA: TGTGCCACTTCGGTGGGGATCAATCAGCCCCAGCATTTT; V: TRBV25-1; length: 13; size: few; J: TRBJ1-5; D: NA
CDR3: CASSSGGSGVSEAFF; DNA: TGTGCCAGCAGCTCGGGAGGTAGTGGGGTCTCTGAAGCTTTCTTT; V: TRBV7-6; length: 15; size: few; J: TRBJ1-1; D: NA
CDR3: CASSLSSGSGYTF; DNA: TGTGCCAGCAGCTTAAGTTCAGGATCTGGCTACACCTTC; V: TRBV7-6; length: 13; size: few; J: TRBJ1-2; D: NA
CDR3: CASIRGYEQPQHF; DNA: TGTGCCAGCATAAGAGGGTATGAGCAGCCCCAGCATTTT; V: TRBV6-1; length: 13; size: NA; J: TRBJ1-5; D: NA
CDR3: CANSWTSGQETQYF; DNA: TGTGCCAACAGTTGGACTAGCGGCCAAGAGACCCAGTACTTC; V: TRBV6-1; length: 14; size: NA; J: TRBJ2-5; D: TRBD2
CDR3: CASSHRGGQGTHNEQFF; DNA: TGTGCCAGCAGCCACCGGGGGGGACAGGGCACACACAATGAGCAGTTCTTC; V: TRBV7-6; length: 17; size: many; J: TRBJ2-1; D: NA
CDR3: CASSDGVDSNQPQHF; DNA: TGTGCCAGCAGTGACGGAGTAGACAGCAATCAGCCCCAGCATTTT; V: TRBV2; length: 15; size: NA; J: TRBJ1-5; D: NA
CDR3: CASSLAPQLAGGSAETQYF; DNA: TGTGCCAGCAGCTTAGCGCCCCAGCTAGCGGGGGGGTCCGCAGAGACCCAGTACTTC; V: TRBV7-9; length: 19; size: many; J: TRBJ2-5; D: TRBD2
CDR3: CASSLRGTGDTEAFF; DNA: TGCGCCAGCAGCCTACGCGGGACAGGGGACACTGAAGCTTTCTTT; V: TRBV4-1; length: 15; size: few; J: TRBJ1-1; D: TRBD1
CDR3: CASSIQGTGELFF; DNA: TGTGCCAGTAGTATACAGGGTACCGGGGAGCTGTTTTTT; V: TRBV19; length: 13; size: NA; J: TRBJ2-2; D: NA
CDR3: CASSPRTTGGTGELFF; DNA: TGTGCCAGCAGTCCACGGACCACTGGGGGGACCGGGGAGCTGTTTTTT; V: TRBV6-6; length: 16; size: few; J: TRBJ2-2; D: NA
CDR3: CASSLVGTSGRSYEQYF; DNA: TGTGCCAGCAGCTTAGTTGGGACTAGCGGGCGCTCCTACGAGCAGTACTTC; V: TRBV11-2; length: 17; size: few; J: TRBJ2-7; D: TRBD2
CDR3: CASSDPEAFF; DNA: TGTGCCAGCAGTGATCCTGAAGCTTTCTTT; V: TRBV6-1; length: 10; size: few; J: TRBJ1-1; D: NA
CDR3: CASSGTALEQFF; DNA: TGTGCCAGCAGCGGGACGGCCTTAGAACAGTTCTTC; V: TRBV6-1; length: 12; size: NA; J: TRBJ2-1; D: NA
CDR3: CASSIQQGIEAFF; DNA: TGTGCCAGTAGTATTCAGCAGGGTATTGAAGCTTTCTTT; V: TRBV19; length: 13; size: NA; J: TRBJ1-1; D: NA
CDR3: CASSLPSLPRDRYTGELFF; DNA: TGTGCCAGCAGCTTACCTTCCCTTCCCCGGGACAGGTACACCGGGGAGCTGTTTTTT; V: TRBV7-9; length: 19; size: many; J: TRBJ2-2; D: TRBD1
CDR3: CSATGTGNEKLFF; DNA: TGCAGTGCTACCGGGACGGGGAATGAAAAACTGTTTTTT; V: TRBV20-1; length: 13; size: few; J: TRBJ1-4; D: NA
CDR3: CASSPGRVWTEAFF; DNA: TGTGCCAGCAGCCCCGGGAGGGTTTGGACTGAAGCTTTCTTT; V: TRBV12-3/TRBV12-4; length: 14; size: few; J: TRBJ1-1; D: NA
CDR3: CASSSPDRDEQFF; DNA: TGTGCCAGCAGCTCCCCCGACAGGGATGAGCAGTTCTTC; V: TRBV7-3; length: 13; size: many; J: TRBJ2-1; D: TRBD1
CDR3: CASRPPGTYGYTF; DNA: TGTGCCAGCAGGCCTCCGGGGACCTATGGCTACACCTTC; V: TRBV7-9; length: 13; size: few; J: TRBJ1-2; D: NA
CDR3: CASSFGVTTNTGELFF; DNA: TGTGCCAGCAGTTTCGGGGTTACTACGAACACCGGGGAGCTGTTTTTT; V: TRBV27; length: 16; size: NA; J: TRBJ2-2; D: NA
CDR3: CASSQPGQVAGYTF; DNA: TGTGCCAGCAGCCAACCGGGACAGGTGGCTGGCTACACCTTC; V: TRBV7-2; length: 14; size: NA; J: TRBJ1-2; D: TRBD1
CDR3: CASSFAQRGATNEKLFF; DNA: TGTGCCAGCAGTTTCGCACAGCGGGGCGCAACTAATGAAAAACTGTTTTTT; V: TRBV27; length: 17; size: NA; J: TRBJ1-4; D: NA
CDR3: CASSFGTVVNEKLFF; DNA: TGTGCCAGCAGTTTTGGGACAGTCGTTAATGAAAAACTGTTTTTT; V: TRBV2; length: 15; size: few; J: TRBJ1-4; D: TRBD1